The clone carrying this TCR beta chain was picked up many times. The antigen remains undetermined. The data are from a study of T-cell reconstitution after alpha-beta-depleted transplantation in children. Trimming shortened V by 3 bases and J by 6 bases, and 8 bases separated the two germline ends. There are 13 residues in the CDR3. Study-level results: Several hundred expanded graft clones reportedly supplied alpha-beta T cells about two months after transplant. T-cell counts and diversity were attributed mostly to newly produced T cells one year after transplant. Some patients' high day-60 TCRbeta diversity was attributed to recipient cells surviving conditioning.

The authors prepared the TCRbeta library with unique molecular identifiers. MiXCR, applied by TCRdb to the PCR reads, yields one record per CDR3 protein. In the table there are about 70,000 distinct CDR3 sequences, approximately 11% of which are singletons. Sequencing used PBMCs, obtained before TCRalphabeta/CD19-depleted stem cell transplant. The clonotype comes from a boy aged 5-17 years with acute myeloid leukemia, due to receive a stem cell transplant. V gene TRBV12-3 or TRBV12-4 combines with J gene TRBJ2-2; D unresolved. CDR3 DNA sequence: TGTGCCAGCAGTTTGAAAGGTTCCGGGGAGCTGTTTTTT. The encoded protein is CASSLKGSGELFF.